This is a list of T cell receptor beta chains from one sample in a study of cytomegalovirus exposure and HLA in healthy donors. Sequencing was performed with immunoSEQ multiplex PCR; in TCRdb, only in-frame clones are kept and a portion is missing. The table records some 330,000 clones, about nine tenths of them present only once. The sample consisted of PBMCs. These receptors were obtained from a woman in her late teens or twenties in good health and CMV-seronegative. The CDR3 runs from the conserved cysteine through the conserved F or W. Fields, in order: clone size, D gene, J gene, V gene, CDR3 DNA, CDR3 protein. The D gene is left open where the match is weak. Clone size, where shown, is once, few, many, or a class for clones that have expanded.

clone size: once
D gene: TRBD2
J gene: TRBJ2-5
V gene: TRBV9
CDR3 DNA: TGTGCCAGCAGCTCAGGGACTAGCGGAGCGGGGGCCCAGTACTTC
CDR3 protein: CASSSGTSGAGAQYF

clone size: once
D gene: TRBD1
J gene: TRBJ2-4
V gene: TRBV27
CDR3 DNA: TGTGCCAGCAGTACTTTGGGGGACAGCAAAAACATTCAGTACTTC
CDR3 protein: CASSTLGDSKNIQYF

clone size: -
D gene: TRBD2
J gene: TRBJ2-3
V gene: TRBV19
CDR3 DNA: TGTGCCAGTAGCTCTGACGGGGCTAGCGGGACCTACACAGATACGCAGTATTTT
CDR3 protein: CASSSDGASGTYTDTQYF

clone size: -
D gene: TRBD1
J gene: TRBJ2-7
V gene: TRBV5-1
CDR3 DNA: TGCGCCAGCAGCTTGGAGCCCCCAACAGGGGGAGTCGCCTACGAGCAGTACTTC
CDR3 protein: CASSLEPPTGGVAYEQYF

clone size: -
D gene: TRBD2
J gene: TRBJ2-1
V gene: TRBV25-1
CDR3 DNA: TGTGCCAGCGTCCGACTAGCCACGAATGAGCAGTTCTTC
CDR3 protein: CASVRLATNEQFF

clone size: -
D gene: -
J gene: TRBJ2-5
V gene: TRBV4-3
CDR3 DNA: TGCGCCAGCAGCCAAGACCGTTTAAGAGCGGAGACCCAGTACTTC
CDR3 protein: CASSQDRLRAETQYF

clone size: -
D gene: TRBD1
J gene: TRBJ2-1
V gene: TRBV11-3
CDR3 DNA: TGTGCCAGCAGCTTAGAGGGCGCAGGGGGATACAATGAGCAGTTCTTC
CDR3 protein: CASSLEGAGGYNEQFF

clone size: once
D gene: -
J gene: TRBJ2-7
V gene: TRBV5-1
CDR3 DNA: TGCGCCAGCAGCTTGGCCCTTAGCGCTACCGAGCAGTACTTC
CDR3 protein: CASSLALSATEQYF

clone size: -
D gene: -
J gene: TRBJ2-7
V gene: TRBV5-6
CDR3 DNA: TGTGCCAGCAGCTTGGACCTGGGAGTAAAGCAGTACTTC
CDR3 protein: CASSLDLGVKQYF

clone size: once
D gene: -
J gene: TRBJ1-1
V gene: TRBV25-1
CDR3 DNA: TGTGCCAGCAGTTGGGGGGAGGGTCGGGCTTTCTTT
CDR3 protein: CASSWGEGRAFF

clone size: -
D gene: TRBD1
J gene: TRBJ2-7
V gene: TRBV11-3
CDR3 DNA: TGTGCCAGCAGCTTCGGGACAGGGTACGAGCAGTACTTC
CDR3 protein: CASSFGTGYEQYF

clone size: -
D gene: -
J gene: TRBJ2-5
V gene: TRBV9
CDR3 DNA: TGTGCCAGCAGCGTCTATGCGGGACAAGAGACCCAGTACTTC
CDR3 protein: CASSVYAGQETQYF

clone size: -
D gene: -
J gene: TRBJ2-1
V gene: TRBV2
CDR3 DNA: TGTGCCAGCAGCGACCTAGGGACTTACGAAGGTAACAATGAGCAGTTCTTC
CDR3 protein: CASSDLGTYEGNNEQFF

clone size: -
D gene: -
J gene: TRBJ1-3
V gene: TRBV9
CDR3 DNA: TGTGCCAGCAGCGTTCAAGGGGCGGCTGGAAACACCATATATTTT
CDR3 protein: CASSVQGAAGNTIYF

clone size: -
D gene: -
J gene: TRBJ2-1
V gene: TRBV5-4
CDR3 DNA: TGTGCCAGCAGCTTGGTAGCCCCTCCGGAGCAGTTCTTC
CDR3 protein: CASSLVAPPEQFF

clone size: -
D gene: -
J gene: TRBJ1-3
V gene: TRBV10-3
CDR3 DNA: TGTGCCATCACTGGACAACCCTCTGGAAACACCATATATTTT
CDR3 protein: CAITGQPSGNTIYF

clone size: -
D gene: -
J gene: TRBJ1-4
V gene: TRBV27
CDR3 DNA: TGTGCCAGCAGTTTCCATGCTAATGAAAAACTGTTTTTT
CDR3 protein: CASSFHANEKLFF

clone size: -
D gene: -
J gene: TRBJ2-7
V gene: TRBV2
CDR3 DNA: TGTGCCAGCATCCCACAGTACAGCGGTAGCTCCTACGAGCAGTACTTC
CDR3 protein: CASIPQYSGSSYEQYF

clone size: -
D gene: -
J gene: TRBJ1-1
V gene: TRBV2
CDR3 DNA: TGTGCCAGCTCTCGGTGGGCGAACACTGAAGCTTTCTTT
CDR3 protein: CASSRWANTEAFF

clone size: -
D gene: TRBD1
J gene: TRBJ1-1
V gene: TRBV30
CDR3 DNA: TGTGCCTGGAGAGTCCGGGACAGGTTGAACACTGAAGCTTTCTTT
CDR3 protein: CAWRVRDRLNTEAFF

clone size: -
D gene: TRBD1
J gene: TRBJ2-2
V gene: TRBV27
CDR3 DNA: TGTGCCACCTGGACAGGGAGGAATGCCGGGGAGCTGTTTTTT
CDR3 protein: CATWTGRNAGELFF

clone size: -
D gene: TRBD1
J gene: TRBJ2-7
V gene: TRBV6-1
CDR3 DNA: TGTGCCAGCAGGGGACAGACTACCTACGAGCAGTACTTC
CDR3 protein: CASRGQTTYEQYF

clone size: -
D gene: -
J gene: TRBJ2-3
V gene: TRBV18
CDR3 DNA: TGTGCCAGCTCACCAAGCATGGCAAGAGCGGGAGATACGCAGTATTTT
CDR3 protein: CASSPSMARAGDTQYF

clone size: -
D gene: -
J gene: TRBJ1-2
V gene: TRBV11-2
CDR3 DNA: TGTGCCAGCAGCTTAGGGAGGGGAGGTGGCTACACCTTC
CDR3 protein: CASSLGRGGGYTF

clone size: -
D gene: -
J gene: TRBJ1-1
V gene: TRBV7-9
CDR3 DNA: TGTGCCAGCAGCCTGGCAGGGATGAACACTGAAGCTTTCTTT
CDR3 protein: CASSLAGMNTEAFF

clone size: -
D gene: TRBD2
J gene: TRBJ2-3
V gene: TRBV7-9
CDR3 DNA: TGTGCCAGCAGCCCCCCAAGGCGGGAGGGTACAGATACGCAGTATTTT
CDR3 protein: CASSPPRREGTDTQYF

clone size: -
D gene: -
J gene: TRBJ1-1
V gene: TRBV5-4
CDR3 DNA: TGTGCCAGTAGTTATGGGAGGGATGAAGCTTTCTTT
CDR3 protein: CASSYGRDEAFF

clone size: -
D gene: -
J gene: TRBJ2-1
V gene: TRBV5-1
CDR3 DNA: TGCGCCAGGCAATCAGACAATGAGCAGTTCTTC
CDR3 protein: CARQSDNEQFF

clone size: -
D gene: -
J gene: TRBJ2-1
V gene: TRBV4-3
CDR3 DNA: TGCGCCAGCAGCCAGGGGAGGGGGGCAGGGGTGAATGAGCAGTTCTTC
CDR3 protein: CASSQGRGAGVNEQFF

clone size: few
D gene: TRBD1
J gene: TRBJ1-2
V gene: TRBV7-6
CDR3 DNA: TGTGCCAGCAGCTTAGCGCTGCCGGGACAGGGTCGAAACTATGGCTACACCTTC
CDR3 protein: CASSLALPGQGRNYGYTF

clone size: -
D gene: -
J gene: TRBJ1-2
V gene: TRBV30
CDR3 DNA: TGTGCCTGGACTCCCCCTTGGTCGGCGGGCTATGGCTACACCTTC
CDR3 protein: CAWTPPWSAGYGYTF

clone size: -
D gene: TRBD1
J gene: TRBJ1-3
V gene: TRBV27
CDR3 DNA: TGTGCCAGCAGTTTGACAGGGGTCCACTCTGGAAACACCATATATTTT
CDR3 protein: CASSLTGVHSGNTIYF

clone size: -
D gene: TRBD2
J gene: TRBJ2-5
V gene: TRBV19
CDR3 DNA: TGTGCCAGTATCGGGACTAGCGGGAGTGGGGAGACCCAGTACTTC
CDR3 protein: CASIGTSGSGETQYF

clone size: -
D gene: -
J gene: TRBJ1-1
V gene: TRBV14
CDR3 DNA: TGTGCCAGCAGCCCCCCGGAGGGGCGAAATACTGAAGCTTTCTTT
CDR3 protein: CASSPPEGRNTEAFF

clone size: -
D gene: -
J gene: TRBJ2-2
V gene: TRBV4-3
CDR3 DNA: TGCGCCAGCAGCCACCTGACCGGGGAGCTGTTTTTT
CDR3 protein: CASSHLTGELFF

clone size: -
D gene: TRBD1
J gene: TRBJ1-2
V gene: TRBV5-4
CDR3 DNA: TGTGCCAGCAGCTCCGCCGGACAGGGGTACGGCTACACCTTC
CDR3 protein: CASSSAGQGYGYTF

clone size: -
D gene: TRBD1
J gene: TRBJ2-1
V gene: TRBV30
CDR3 DNA: TGTGCCTGGAGTATGGGGGCCGGGACAGGGGACGTGGATGAGCAGTTCTTC
CDR3 protein: CAWSMGAGTGDVDEQFF

clone size: -
D gene: TRBD1
J gene: TRBJ1-1
V gene: TRBV9
CDR3 DNA: TGTGCCAGCAGCTTCCTGACAGGGCTGAACACTGAAGCTTTCTTT
CDR3 protein: CASSFLTGLNTEAFF

clone size: -
D gene: -
J gene: TRBJ2-2
V gene: TRBV4-2
CDR3 DNA: TGTGCCAGCAGCCAAGAAGGCGGGCACGACACCGGGGAGCTGTTTTTT
CDR3 protein: CASSQEGGHDTGELFF

clone size: -
D gene: TRBD2
J gene: TRBJ2-1
V gene: TRBV13
CDR3 DNA: TGTGCCAGCAGCCCGGGACTAGCGGACCGGTCGGCTTACAATGAGCAGTTCTTC
CDR3 protein: CASSPGLADRSAYNEQFF

clone size: once
D gene: -
J gene: TRBJ1-1
V gene: TRBV2
CDR3 DNA: TGTGCCAGCAGTGAACAGGGCCGGGACACTGAAGCTTTCTTT
CDR3 protein: CASSEQGRDTEAFF